One and the same sample provided the 9 T cell receptor beta chains below, sequenced in a study of T cells in women clearing cervical HPV infection. Some clones are missing from TCRdb's copy, which holds only in-frame ones; the method was immunoSEQ multiplex PCR. The listing records about 22,000 clones. The material sequenced was blood buffy coat. The receptor source for this set is a woman between 18 and 69 years old with a cervical HPV16 infection that either progressed to CIN3+ or cleared (not recorded which).

In the case of this clone: Sequencing ends 3 residues short of the CDR3 end; the germline J gene provides the rest. The chain couples TRBV30 to TRBJ1-3; D is ambiguous. Germline V lookup: CDR1 GTSNPN, CDR2 SVGIG (reference sequence). Trimming left V 7 bases short and J 6 bases short, with 22 bases between. This CDR3 region has 15 residues. The CDR3 DNA, read in part, is TGTGCCTACCCTCGGGGTGCAACAAGGAAAAACACC. It yields the protein CAYPRGATRKNT. The whole CDR3 region reads CAYPRGATRKNTIYF.

Worth noting for this clone: The CDR3 end falls 3 residues outside the read, so it is completed with the germline J gene. This chain uses TRBV20-1 with TRBJ1-5; the D gene is possibly TRBD1 (5 bases). Looked up from germline, CDR1 is DFQATT and CDR2 is SNEGSKA (reference sequence). The CDR3 length is 16 residues. Trimming left V 1 base short and J 6 bases short, with 19 bases between. CDR3 bases read: TGCAGTGCTAGAGTGGGGTTTGACAGTGTAGGTCAGCCC. The encoded protein is CSARVGFDSVGQP. The entire CDR3 protein is CSARVGFDSVGQPQHF.

Concerning this clone: The read ends 3 residues shy of where the CDR3 ends; the end is completed using the germline J gene. The gene calls are TRBV20-1 and TRBJ1-2; 8 positions match TRBD1. The CDR3 covers 14 residues. Trimming cost V 6 bases and J 7 bases; bases outside gene matches: 13. CDR1 and CDR2 (germline): DFQATT, SNEGSKA (reference sequence). CDR3 DNA (partial): TGCAGTGCAATAAACCCCCAGGGGGCGGGTGGC. It specifies CSAINPQGAGG. The full CDR3 reads CSAINPQGAGGYTF.

As to this clone: The read finishes 3 residues shy of the CDR3 end, and the germline J gene is used to complete it. The V gene is TRBV20-1, the J gene TRBJ2-7, with 8 bases identical to TRBD2. The CDR3 is 14 amino acids. J lost 3 bases, V lost 3 bases, and 7 bases had no gene match. Germline V CDR1 and CDR2: DFQATT, SNEGSKA (reference sequence). CDR3 region: CSASKLAAYYEQYF. The part of the CDR3 DNA that was read is TGCAGTGCTAGCAAACTAGCGGCTTACTACGAG.

About this clone: The read halts 3 residues ahead of the CDR3 end, with the missing end drawn from the germline J gene. V and J are TRBV6-2 or TRBV6-3 and TRBJ2-1; the D gene is possibly TRBD1 (5 bases). The ends were cut back, 5 bases at V and 4 bases at J, with 15 bases in the middle. The CDR3 spans 15 residues. Germline V lookup: CDR1 MNHEY, CDR2 SVGEGT. The part of the CDR3 DNA that was read is TGTGCCAGCAGTCGACCAGGGATATATTACAATGAG. Residues: CASSRPGIYYNE. The CDR3 reads in full as CASSRPGIYYNEQFF.

On this clone: The CDR3 end falls 3 residues outside the read, so it is completed with the germline J gene. This rearrangement joins TRBV6-1 to TRBJ1-2, with D hard to call. This CDR3 is built from 14 residues. Germline loops: CDR1 MNHNS, CDR2 SASEGT. The sequenced part of the CDR3 DNA is TGTGCCAGCAGTGAAGCAGGGCCGCCGGAAGGC. This translates into CASSEAGPPEG. The whole CDR3 sequence is CASSEAGPPEGYTF.

A remark on this clone: The read stops 3 residues short of the end of the CDR3; the missing end is completed from the germline J gene. The chain is built from TRBV5-5 and TRBJ2-7; TRBD1 matches at 10 bases. The V gene's germline CDR1 is SGHKS and CDR2 YYEKEE (reference sequence). The CDR3 length is 14 residues. V was pared by 4 bases and J by 6 bases, with 7 bases of the junction left unmatched. CDR3 region: CASSLSGTGVEQYF. The DNA read from the CDR3 is TGTGCCAGCAGCCTGTCCGGGACAGGGGTCGAG. Using reference TRBV5-5 and TRBJ2-7 for the parts outside the CDR3, the full variable domain is DAGVTQSPTHLIKTRGQQVTLRCSPISGHKSVSWYQQVLGQGPQFIFQYYEKEERGRGNFPDRFSARQFPNYSSELNVNALLLGDSALYLCASSLSGTGVEQYFGPGTRLTVT.

To note about this clone: The observed sequence ends 3 residues before the CDR3 terminus, with the missing tail filled in from the germline J gene. The V and J genes are TRBV19 and TRBJ2-4; TRBD1 matches 7 bases. Germline CDR1 is LNHDA and CDR2 is SQIVND (reference sequence). This CDR3 has 15 residues. The ends lost 7 bases at V and 0 bases at J; junction bases unmatched: 6. The CDR3 region is CASTRGGLAKNIQYF. Partial CDR3 DNA: TGTGCCAGTACACGAGGGGGCCTAGCCAAAAACATT. Full variable domain (outside the CDR3, taken from reference TRBV19 and TRBJ2-4): DGGITQSPKYLFRKEGQNVTLSCEQNLNHDAMYWYRQDPGQGLRLIYYSQIVNDFQKGDIAEGYSVSREKKESFPLTVTSAQKNPTAFYLCASTRGGLAKNIQYFGAGTRLSVL.

Regarding this clone: The read falls 3 residues short of the CDR3 end, and the missing part is taken from the germline J gene. The J gene is TRBJ1-2, the V gene TRBV5-4, with 8 nucleotides matching TRBD1. The CDR3 is 15 amino acids. The V and J ends lost 4 bases and 4 bases, in that order; junction bases with no gene match: 9. Germline CDR1 is SGHNT and CDR2 is YYREEE (reference sequence). CDR3 sequence: CASSKDRVRAYGYTF. The part of the CDR3 DNA that was read is TGTGCCAGCAGCAAGGACAGGGTGCGGGCCTATGGC.